The 26 T cell receptor beta chains below all came from one sample that was sequenced in a study of vaccination and CD4 T cells after COVID-19. Oncomine TCR Beta short-read sequencing was applied to DNA from cultured CD4+ T cells. Extraction of genomic DNA was performed on cultured CD4+ T cells. TCRdb itself ran the PCR reads through MiXCR, one entry per CDR3 protein. The sample holds roughly 7,000 distinct CDR3 sequences, approximately 30% seen once. Their antigen targets remain unknown. Treatment indicated: approximately nine-day PBMC culture with coronavirus spike peptide pools or control peptides (ViraFEST assay). Investigators obtained the unexposed donor's CD4+ T cells before the COVID-19 pandemic (2011-2018). The sample was CD4+ T cells from blood, cultured in vitro. The receptors come from a human donor in good health.

This chain links TRBV7-9 with TRBJ2-7; 10 bases map to TRBD1. V was clipped by 10 bases and J by 2 bases; unmatched bases: 14. Germline V gene lookup returns CDR1 SEHNR and CDR2 FQNEAQ (reference sequence). The CDR3 spans 16 residues. The CDR3 nucleotides read TGTGCCACCCCAGCTGCCCCCGACAGGGGGCCCTACGAGCAGTACTTC. Translation: CATPAAPDRGPYEQYF.

This clonotype showed up just a few times. This chain connects TRBV4-3 to TRBJ2-7; the match to TRBD2 covers 11 bases. J gave up 1 base and V 1 base, and 6 bases lay outside the gene matches. CDR1 is LGHNA, CDR2 YSLEER, per germline. The CDR3 is 17 residues long. The CDR3, as DNA: TGCGCCAGCAGCCAAGGGACCGGGACTAGCGGTTCCTACGAGCAGTACTTC. It encodes CASSQGTGTSGSYEQYF.

A word on this clonotype: The junction and the germline gene differ at one end; a read error may be behind it. The J gene is TRBJ2-5, the V gene TRBV7-9; D remains ambiguous. Germline lookup yields CDR1 SEHNR and CDR2 FQNEAQ (reference sequence). There are 13 residues in the CDR3. The CDR3 protein is CASSKSSQETQYF. DNA for the CDR3: TGCGCCAGCAGCAAGTCCAGCCAAGAGACCCAGTACTTC.

This clonotype has just a few counts. The genes are TRBV7-9 and TRBJ2-7; TRBD2 might be the D (6 bases). V shed 1 base and J shed 1 base, with 11 bases lying between them. This CDR3 contains 15 residues. Germline V gene data show CDR1 as SEHNR and CDR2 as FQNEAQ (reference sequence). The CDR3 DNA sequence: TGTGCCAGCAGCTTAGAAGGAGGGTATTCCTACGAGCAGTACTTC. Protein: CASSLEGGYSYEQYF.

This chain uses TRBV6-1 with TRBJ2-3; a weak D match, TRBD2 (5 bases). The CDR3 length is 13 residues. CDR1 is MNHNS and CDR2 is SASEGT in the germline V gene. Deletions cut 6 bases from V and 4 bases from J, with 11 bases between. DNA for the CDR3: TGTGCCAGCAGCCTCCCCGGGGCAGATACGCAGTATTTT. Translated, it gives CASSLPGADTQYF.

In its sample, this clonotype was seen once. V usage is TRBV6-2 or TRBV6-3 and J usage is TRBJ2-1; a weak D match, TRBD2 (6 bases). V was shortened by 5 bases and J by 7 bases, with 21 bases between the two germline ends. The CDR3 runs to 16 residues. The germline V gene encodes CDR1 MNHEY and CDR2 SVGEGT. CDR3 in amino acids: CASSETGTQGTNEQFF. The CDR3 coding sequence is TGTGCCAGCAGTGAGACTGGGACTCAAGGAACGAATGAGCAGTTCTTC.

The chain joins TRBV7-2 to TRBJ2-7; D unresolved. Germline V gene sequence: CDR1 SGHTA, CDR2 FQGNSA. Deletions cut 5 bases from V and 3 bases from J, with 5 bases between. The CDR3 loop spans 11 amino acids. CDR3 sequence reads: CASSARYEQYF. The CDR3, as DNA: TGTGCCAGCAGCGCCCGCTACGAGCAGTACTTC. Using reference TRBV7-2 and TRBJ2-7 for the parts outside the CDR3, the full variable domain is GAGVSQSPSNKVTEKGKDVELRCDPISGHTALYWYRQSLGQGLEFLIYFQGNSAPDKSGLPSDRFSAERTGGSVSTLTIQRTQQEDSAVYLCASSARYEQYFGPGTRLTVT.

CDR3 protein: CASSISGGVANQPQHF. DNA of the CDR3: TGTGCCAGTAGTATTTCAGGGGGCGTAGCGAATCAGCCCCAGCATTTT. The V and J genes are TRBV19 and TRBJ1-5; 8 bases align to TRBD1. There are 16 residues in the CDR3. Germline V gene data show CDR1 as LNHDA and CDR2 as SQIVND (reference sequence). The V and J ends lost 3 bases and 4 bases, in that order; junction bases with no gene match: 8.

This clonotype appeared a few times. This rearrangement joins TRBV10-3 to TRBJ2-3; D may be TRBD1 or TRBD2 (5 bases each). Trimming cost V 8 bases and J 4 bases, with 13 bases left between them. Germline assignment: CDR1 ENHRY and CDR2 SYGVKD. This CDR3 has 13 residues. CDR3 sequence reads: CAIGPQEADTQYF. The CDR3, as DNA: TGTGCCATCGGTCCACAGGAGGCAGATACGCAGTATTTT.

This clonotype was observed a few times. This chain joins TRBV6-2 or TRBV6-3 and TRBJ2-1; 12 bases map to TRBD2. Germline trimming cut 7 bases from V and 10 bases from J; bases unmatched to any gene: 5. The CDR3 has 13 amino acids. Germline assignment: CDR1 MNHEY and CDR2 SVGEGT. CDR3 DNA sequence: TGTGCCAGCAACCTAGCGGGAGGGCCGGAGCAGTTCTTC. Translating gives CASNLAGGPEQFF.

Concerning this clonotype: Germline and junction disagree at one end, which may indicate a read error. This chain uses TRBV27 with TRBJ1-1, with D hard to call. This CDR3 region has 15 residues. Germline CDR1 is MNHEY and CDR2 is SMNVEV (reference sequence). The CDR3 nucleotides read TGTACCAGCAGTCGGGCGGCGGATACGAACACTGAAGCTTTCTTT. Translating it yields CTSSRAADTNTEAFF.

The CDR3 reads CASSQSAGNEETQYF. For the CDR3, the DNA is TGCGCCAGCAGTCAATCAGCCGGGAACGAAGAGACCCAGTACTTC. This chain connects TRBV23-1 to TRBJ2-5, with D maybe TRBD2 (5 bases). TRBV23-1 is an open reading frame whose function is uncertain. Deletions cut 0 bases from V and 3 bases from J, with 11 bases between. The CDR3 contains 15 residues.

This clonotype was found a few times. V is TRBV28 and J is TRBJ2-2; 8 bases map to TRBD1. V shed 7 bases and J 8 bases; nucleotides not matched to a gene: 6. The CDR3 runs 13 residues. Germline V CDR1 and CDR2: MDHEN, SYDVKM. The CDR3 DNA sequence: TGTGCCAGCACCCGGACAGGGCTGGGGGAGCTGTTTTTT. This encodes CASTRTGLGELFF. The complete variable domain, with remaining parts taken from reference TRBV28 and TRBJ2-2, reads DVKVTQSSRYLVKRTGEKVFLECVQDMDHENMFWYRQDPGLGLRLIYFSYDVKMKEKGDIPEGYSVSREKKERFSLILESASTNQTSMYLCASTRTGLGELFFGEGSRLTVL.

This clonotype was observed a handful of times. This sequence joins TRBV27 and TRBJ1-5; perhaps TRBD1 as D (5 bases). V was trimmed by 3 bases and J by 4 bases, leaving 16 bases between them. Germline V gives CDR1 MNHEY, CDR2 SMNVEV (reference sequence). The CDR3 loop spans 16 amino acids. DNA of the CDR3: TGTGCCAGCAGTTTCGGGGGGATTCGGATGAATCAGCCCCAGCATTTT. Translated, it gives CASSFGGIRMNQPQHF.

The chain carries TRBV7-2 and TRBJ2-1; D unclear. V was pared by 1 base and J by 10 bases, with 8 bases between. CDR1 is SGHTA and CDR2 is FQGNSA in the germline V gene. The CDR3 totals 12 residues. CDR3 nucleotides: TGTGCCAGCAGCTTAGGAAAGCACGAGCAGTTCTTC. It specifies CASSLGKHEQFF. Based on the CDR3 plus reference TRBV7-2 and TRBJ2-1, the full variable domain is GAGVSQSPSNKVTEKGKDVELRCDPISGHTALYWYRQSLGQGLEFLIYFQGNSAPDKSGLPSDRFSAERTGGSVSTLTIQRTQQEDSAVYLCASSLGKHEQFFGPGTRLTVL.

The V gene is TRBV2, the J gene TRBJ2-2; D remains ambiguous. Germline CDR1 and CDR2: SNHLY and FYNNEI. Trimming removed 4 bases at V and 5 bases at J, with 14 bases between. CDR3 length equals 15 residues. CDR3 amino acids: CASSGVSGRTGELFF. The CDR3 DNA sequence: TGTGCCAGCAGTGGAGTTTCAGGCCGGACCGGGGAGCTGTTTTTT.

V is TRBV7-6 and J is TRBJ1-6; 7 nucleotides match TRBD1. Germline trimming cut 4 bases from V and 7 bases from J; bases unmatched to any gene: 10. The CDR3 is made up of 16 amino acids. Germline CDR1 is SGHVS and CDR2 is FNYEAQ. The CDR3 DNA is TGTGCCAGCAGCTCCCTTCGACAGGGTGGAAATTCACCCCTCCACTTT. Translation gives CASSSLRQGGNSPLHF.

The rearrangement links TRBV7-2 to TRBJ2-7; 8 nucleotides agree with TRBD1. With V trimmed by 2 bases and J by 5 bases, 5 bases remained unmatched. Germline CDR1 is SGHTA and CDR2 is FQGNSA. This CDR3 comprises 14 residues. The CDR3 sequence: CASSLIRGQNEQYF. CDR3 DNA sequence: TGTGCCAGCAGCTTAATCAGGGGGCAAAACGAGCAGTACTTC.

CDR3 loop: CASSLQSTGELFF. Written as DNA, the CDR3 is TGTGCCAGCAGTTTACAAAGCACCGGGGAGCTGTTTTTT. The chain is built from TRBV28 and TRBJ2-2, with D unresolved. This CDR3 spans 13 amino acids. V shed 2 bases and J shed 4 bases, with 5 bases lying between them. In germline, CDR1 is MDHEN, CDR2 SYDVKM.

V and J are TRBV29-1 and TRBJ2-3; 9 nucleotides line up with TRBD2. The CDR3 loop spans 18 amino acids. With V trimmed by 3 bases and J by 0 bases, 13 bases remained unmatched. The germline CDR1 and CDR2 sequences are SQVTM and ANQGSEA. The CDR3 region has the DNA TGCAGCGTTGAGGGGATTAGCGGGGGACGGGCTAGCACAGATACGCAGTATTTT. Protein: CSVEGISGGRASTDTQYF.

The chain carries TRBV28 and TRBJ2-5, with D possibly being TRBD1 (5 bases). Per the germline V gene, CDR1 is MDHEN and CDR2 is SYDVKM. The CDR3 consists of 14 residues. With 6 bases removed from V and 3 bases from J, the gap between germline ends came to 14 bases. For the CDR3, the DNA is TGTGCCAGCAGCGTCAACGACAGAAAAGAGACCCAGTACTTC. This sequence encodes CASSVNDRKETQYF. The variable domain in full, with the rest retrieved from reference TRBV28 and TRBJ2-5, is DVKVTQSSRYLVKRTGEKVFLECVQDMDHENMFWYRQDPGLGLRLIYFSYDVKMKEKGDIPEGYSVSREKKERFSLILESASTNQTSMYLCASSVNDRKETQYFGPGTRLLVL.

The chain links TRBV7-2 to TRBJ2-7; the match to TRBD1 covers 7 bases. V was pared by 3 bases and J by 2 bases, with 4 bases of the junction left unmatched. CDR3 length equals 14 residues. Germline values: CDR1 SGHTA, CDR2 FQGNSA. The CDR3 sequence: CASSFRDSAYEQYF. For the CDR3, the DNA is TGTGCCAGCAGCTTCCGGGACAGTGCCTACGAGCAGTACTTC.

This chain connects TRBV4-1 to TRBJ2-7; TRBD2 is a possible D gene (6 bases). The CDR3 has 16 amino acids. Trimming removed 0 bases from V and 0 bases from J, with 12 bases in between. From germline, CDR1 is MGHRA and CDR2 YSYEKL. The DNA of the CDR3 is TGCGCCAGCAGCCAAGATGGGACTCCGAGCTCCTACGAGCAGTACTTC. Translated: CASSQDGTPSSYEQYF.

This clonotype has just a few counts. The J gene is TRBJ2-3, the V gene TRBV6-2 or TRBV6-3; 11 positions agree with TRBD1. CDR1 is MNHEY and CDR2 is SVGEGT in the germline V gene. The CDR3 extends over 14 amino acids. V trimming: 10 bases; J trimming: 2 bases; junction bases outside the gene matches: 5. The CDR3 here is CATGQGEATDTQYF. In nucleotides, the CDR3 is TGTGCCACGGGACAGGGGGAGGCCACAGATACGCAGTATTTT.

The chain has TRBV7-2 and TRBJ2-3, with D hard to call. TRBJ1-5 matches the DNA end more closely, so the J call is doubtful. The CDR3 runs to 15 residues. CDR1 and CDR2 (germline): SGHTA, FQGNSA. The CDR3 protein is CASSLRAPSTDTQHF. The CDR3 nucleotides read TGTGCCAGCAGCTTAAGGGCCCCAAGCACAGATACGCAGCATTTT.

The rearrangement links TRBV19 to TRBJ2-7; TRBD1 aligns across 9 bases. The CDR3 has 16 residues. The V segment lost 5 bases and the J segment 4 bases; nucleotides outside the gene matches: 12. Germline V gene lookup returns CDR1 LNHDA and CDR2 SQIVND (reference sequence). The CDR3: CASSPAGTGPYYEQYF. CDR3 nucleotide sequence: TGTGCCAGTAGTCCGGCCGGGACAGGGCCTTATTACGAGCAGTACTTC.